The next 27 T cell receptor beta chains were all read from a single sample in a study of T cell responses to AZD1222 COVID-19 vaccine. Assay used: immunoSEQ multiplex PCR; TCRdb lists only in-frame clones, some missing. The table has about 180,000 clones, about 86% seen once; the top ten hold roughly 11%. The sequences come from peripheral blood, collected 28 days after the second AZD1222 dose. These receptors were taken from an adult who received the AZD1222 COVID-19 vaccine.

The V and J genes are TRBV12-5 and TRBJ2-3; D gene unclear. Per germline, CDR1 LGHNT and CDR2 FRNRAP. The V end lost 3 bases, the J end lost 0 bases, and 1 base lay between the germline ends. This CDR3 comprises 12 residues. CDR3 coding DNA: TGTGCTAGTGGTTTTAGCACAGATACGCAGTATTTT. It translates to CASGFSTDTQYF.

The V call is TRBV24-1, the J call TRBJ1-5; weak D call: TRBD1 (5 bases). CDR3 length equals 14 residues. The germline V gene encodes CDR1 KGHDR and CDR2 SFDVKD. Between the trimmed V and J ends, which lost 9 bases and 1 base, there was a span of 12 bases. CDR3 amino acids: CATPRVGSNQPQHF. In DNA form, the CDR3 reads TGTGCCACCCCCAGGGTGGGGAGCAATCAGCCCCAGCATTTT.

The chain recombines TRBV6-5 with TRBJ1-1, with D maybe TRBD1 (6 bases). V lost 6 bases and J lost 7, with 18 bases in between. Germline V CDR1 and CDR2: MNHEY, SVGAGI. The CDR3 has 14 residues. The CDR3 nucleotides are TGTGCCAGCAGATCCCGAGACAGAGGGGGTGAAGCTTTCTTT. Its translation is CASRSRDRGGEAFF.

The V and J genes are TRBV4-3 and TRBJ2-7; D is uncertain. The germline V gene has CDR1 LGHNA and CDR2 YSLEER. V shed 0 bases and J shed 6 bases, with 12 bases lying between them. This CDR3 has 14 residues. This CDR3 is CASSQDNGPREQYF. DNA for the CDR3: TGCGCCAGCAGCCAAGATAATGGGCCCCGCGAGCAGTACTTC.

The V and J genes are TRBV6-1 and TRBJ1-5; TRBD1 might be the D (6 bases). Looked up from germline, CDR1 is MNHNS and CDR2 is SASEGT. Deletions cut 0 bases from V and 0 bases from J, with 15 bases between. The CDR3 extends over 18 amino acids. The CDR3 protein is CASSEALSGTNSNQPQHF. The CDR3 nucleotides are TGTGCCAGCAGTGAAGCTCTTTCCGGGACAAATAGCAATCAGCCCCAGCATTTT.

CDR3 sequence (DNA): TGTGCCAGCAGCCTCCTGACAGGTCTAATGAACACTGAAGCTTTCTTT. Amino acid sequence: CASSLLTGLMNTEAFF. The chain employs TRBV28 and TRBJ1-1; weak D call: TRBD1 (6 bases). Germline CDR1 reads MDHEN; CDR2 reads SYDVKM. Deletions cut 6 bases from V and 0 bases from J, with 17 bases between. The CDR3 has 16 residues.

The CDR3 loop is CASSEAWTSGGDPRETQYF. As DNA, the CDR3 is TGTGCCAGCAGTGAAGCCTGGACTAGCGGGGGGGACCCTCGAGAGACCCAGTACTTC. This sequence joins TRBV6-1 and TRBJ2-5; 15 bases match TRBD2. This CDR3 has 19 residues. Germline V gene lookup returns CDR1 MNHNS and CDR2 SASEGT. V trimming: 0 bases; J trimming: 4 bases; junction bases outside the gene matches: 9.

The rearrangement links TRBV19 to TRBJ1-1; the D gene is possibly TRBD1 (5 bases). The CDR3 sequence is 15 residues long. Trimming left V 7 bases short and J 0 bases short, with 15 bases between. In germline, CDR1 is LNHDA, CDR2 SQIVND (reference sequence). The CDR3 loop reads CASTKLGAVNTEAFF. Written as DNA, the CDR3 is TGTGCCAGTACTAAACTAGGGGCGGTGAACACTGAAGCTTTCTTT. Together with reference TRBV19 and TRBJ1-1, the CDR3 gives the full variable domain: DGGITQSPKYLFRKEGQNVTLSCEQNLNHDAMYWYRQDPGQGLRLIYYSQIVNDFQKGDIAEGYSVSREKKESFPLTVTSAQKNPTAFYLCASTKLGAVNTEAFFGQGTRLTVV.

This chain uses TRBV27 with TRBJ1-5; D perhaps matches TRBD1 (6 bases). V was clipped by 0 bases and J by 3 bases, with 12 bases between them. From germline, CDR1 is MNHEY and CDR2 SMNVEV (reference sequence). The CDR3 has 16 residues. The CDR3 DNA reads as TGTGCCAGCAGTTTATCTTGGGCAGGGGCCAATCAGCCCCAGCATTTT. Its protein is CASSLSWAGANQPQHF.

This chain uses TRBV23-1 with TRBJ2-3, with D possibly being TRBD2 (5 bases). TRBV23-1 has ORF status, its function being uncertain. The V and J ends lost 2 bases and 2 bases respectively, with 11 bases between them. This CDR3 comprises 15 residues. DNA of the CDR3: TGCGCCAGCAGTCAAACCGGGGAACTCACAGATACGCAGTATTTT. Translation: CASSQTGELTDTQYF.

The chain carries TRBV7-3 and TRBJ1-1, with 7 nucleotides matching TRBD1. Per germline, CDR1 SGHTA and CDR2 FQGTGA. The CDR3 loop spans 13 amino acids. Trimming cost V 4 bases and J 6 bases; bases outside gene matches: 5. Here the CDR3 reads CASSSRQGSEAFF. The CDR3 DNA is TGTGCCAGCAGCTCAAGACAGGGCTCTGAAGCTTTCTTT.

Here the CDR3 DNA reads TGTGCCAGCTCACCACCGGGACAGGGGAAACACGAGCAGTACTTC. It yields the protein CASSPPGQGKHEQYF. The rearrangement links TRBV18 to TRBJ2-7; 10 bases agree with TRBD1. This CDR3 is built from 15 residues. After removal of 0 bases from V and 5 bases from J, the junction contained 4 bases not matched to a gene. Germline loops: CDR1 KGHSH, CDR2 LQKENI.

This sequence joins TRBV19 and TRBJ1-2; unclear D gene. The germline CDR1 and CDR2 sequences are LNHDA and SQIVND (reference sequence). Trimming took off 0 bases at V and 0 bases at J, with 5 bases between the two ends. This CDR3 region has 14 residues. The CDR3 DNA is TGTGCCAGTAGTATAGACACAGCTAACTATGGCTACACCTTC. Its protein product is CASSIDTANYGYTF.

The chain employs TRBV27 and TRBJ2-7; 9 nucleotides line up with TRBD1. This CDR3 has 15 residues. J gave up 13 bases and V 6 bases, and 19 bases lay outside the gene matches. From germline, CDR1 is MNHEY and CDR2 SMNVEV (reference sequence). CDR3 coding DNA: TGTGCCAGCAGAGAAGGACAGGGGACGTTTAGGGGGGTCTACTTC. Translation gives CASREGQGTFRGVYF.

The J gene is TRBJ1-2, the V gene TRBV6-5, with 9 bases fitting TRBD1. V was pared by 7 bases and J by 8 bases, with 8 bases of the junction left unmatched. The CDR3 length is 13 residues. Germline CDR1 and CDR2: MNHEY and SVGAGI. Here the CDR3 reads CASIADRGRGYTF. CDR3 DNA sequence: TGTGCCAGCATTGCGGACAGGGGTCGCGGCTACACCTTC.

This clone was seen only a few times. This chain links TRBV5-4 with TRBJ2-1, with 11 bases lining up with TRBD1. Trimming took 3 bases from V and 3 from J; bases not matched to a gene: 2. Germline loops: CDR1 SGHNT, CDR2 YYREEE (reference sequence). The CDR3 loop spans 15 amino acids. The CDR3 is CASSSGTGGYNEQFF. CDR3 in DNA: TGTGCCAGCAGCTCGGGGACAGGGGGCTACAATGAGCAGTTCTTC.

DNA of the CDR3: TGTGCCAGCAGCCCGGAACAGGGGAGCTTGGAGACCCAGTACTTC. As protein: CASSPEQGSLETQYF. The rearrangement uses TRBV7-3 and TRBJ2-5, with 7 nucleotides matching TRBD1. J lost 5 bases, V lost 5 bases, and 11 bases had no gene match. The CDR3 loop spans 15 amino acids. Germline V lookup: CDR1 SGHTA, CDR2 FQGTGA.

The rearrangement joins TRBV28 to TRBJ1-2; tentative D call: TRBD1 (5 bases). The CDR3 totals 16 residues. The germline V and J ends were trimmed by 7 bases and 1 base, with 19 bases remaining between them. Germline CDR1 is MDHEN and CDR2 is SYDVKM. The CDR3 coding sequence is TGTGCCAGCAAGGGGTCGAGTATTTTCTTTAACTATGGCTACACCTTC. Its translation is CASKGSSIFFNYGYTF.

The rearrangement joins TRBV7-7 to TRBJ2-7; 8 positions match TRBD2. CDR1 SSHAT and CDR2 FNYEAQ come from the germline V gene (reference sequence). V shed 1 base, J shed 3 bases, and the junction held 5 bases outside the gene matches. There are 15 residues in the CDR3. In DNA, the CDR3 is TGTGCCAGCAGCTTAGGGGTAGCGGGGAGCTACGAGCAGTACTTC. It specifies CASSLGVAGSYEQYF.

The table lists this clone with a few counts. This chain joins TRBV15 and TRBJ1-1; D ambiguous. The length of the CDR3 is 16 residues. CDR1 and CDR2 (germline): LNHNV, YYDKDF (reference sequence). Trimming cost V 0 bases and J 0 bases, with 11 bases left between them. CDR3 in DNA: TGTGCCACCAGCAGAGATTTGGGGAGCATGAACACTGAAGCTTTCTTT. Amino acids: CATSRDLGSMNTEAFF.

J is TRBJ1-5 and V is TRBV7-2, with 9 nucleotides matching TRBD1. Germline-derived CDR1 and CDR2 are SGHTA and FQGNSA. The trim removed 5 bases at V and 3 bases at J, leaving 5 bases unmatched. The CDR3 totals 15 residues. Here the CDR3 reads CASSADRGVNQPQHF. CDR3 bases: TGTGCCAGCAGCGCGGACAGGGGAGTCAATCAGCCCCAGCATTTT.

The chain uses TRBV5-1 and TRBJ1-6; D is uncertain. The CDR3 is made up of 14 amino acids. Germline V gives CDR1 SGHRS, CDR2 YFSETQ. V dropped 4 bases and J dropped 10 bases, with 15 bases sitting between them. The CDR3 sequence: CASSHGREQSPLHF. CDR3 DNA: TGCGCCAGCAGCCATGGTAGGGAGCAGTCACCCCTCCACTTT.

V usage is TRBV29-1 and J usage is TRBJ1-1; no firm D call. Germline values: CDR1 SQVTM, CDR2 ANQGSEA. The CDR3 covers 12 residues. V lost 3 bases to trimming and J lost 7 bases, with 12 bases between them. The CDR3 region is CSVDAWGGEAFF. Written as DNA, the CDR3 is TGCAGCGTTGATGCTTGGGGAGGTGAAGCTTTCTTT. The full variable domain, completed using reference TRBV29-1 and TRBJ1-1, is SAVISQKPSRDICQRGTSLTIQCQVDSQVTMMFWYRQQPGQSLTLIATANQGSEATYESGFVIDKFPISRPNLTFSTLTVSNMSPEDSSIYLCSVDAWGGEAFFGQGTRLTVV.

This clone was seen more than once but under ten times. CDR3 amino acids: CAWTSGGEGLSETQYF. Written as DNA, the CDR3 is TGTGCCTGGACAAGCGGGGGGGAGGGTTTGTCAGAGACCCAGTACTTC. This rearrangement joins TRBV30 to TRBJ2-5; 10 positions agree with TRBD2. V was pared by 4 bases and J by 4 bases, with 12 bases of the junction left unmatched. Germline assignment: CDR1 GTSNPN and CDR2 SVGIG (reference sequence). This CDR3 is 16 amino acids long.

The chain carries TRBV28 and TRBJ2-1; TRBD1 agrees at 12 bases. Per the germline V gene, CDR1 is MDHEN and CDR2 is SYDVKM. Trimming removed 0 bases from V and 8 bases from J; junction bases left unmatched: 2. The CDR3 spans 15 residues. Here the CDR3 DNA reads TGTGCCAGCAGTTTATGGGGGACAGGGGGCCATGAGCAGTTCTTC. It yields the protein CASSLWGTGGHEQFF.

This chain joins TRBV18 and TRBJ2-2, with TRBD1 identical over 7 bases. The trim removed 2 bases at V and 3 bases at J, leaving 3 bases unmatched. The CDR3 contains 15 residues. The germline CDR1 and CDR2 sequences are KGHSH and LQKENI. CDR3 loop: CASSPTGVDTGELFF. CDR3 bases: TGTGCCAGCTCACCAACAGGGGTAGACACCGGGGAGCTGTTTTTT.

The chain couples TRBV6-5 to TRBJ2-7; D remains ambiguous. The CDR3 totals 12 residues. From germline, CDR1 is MNHEY and CDR2 SVGAGI. V was trimmed by 5 bases and J by 6 bases, leaving 11 bases between them. The CDR3 DNA follows: TGTGCCAGCAGTCAAAGGGAAGTCGAGCAGTACTTC. Translated: CASSQREVEQYF.